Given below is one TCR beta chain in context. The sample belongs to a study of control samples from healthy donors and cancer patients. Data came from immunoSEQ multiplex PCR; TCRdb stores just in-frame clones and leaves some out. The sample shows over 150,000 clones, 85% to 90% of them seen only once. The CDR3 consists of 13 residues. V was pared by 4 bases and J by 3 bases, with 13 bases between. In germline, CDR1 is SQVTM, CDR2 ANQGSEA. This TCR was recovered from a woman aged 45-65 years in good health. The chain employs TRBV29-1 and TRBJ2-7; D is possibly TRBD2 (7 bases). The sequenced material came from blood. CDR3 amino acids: CSVAGGGHYEQYF. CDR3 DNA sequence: TGCAGCGTTGCTGGCGGGGGCCACTACGAGCAGTACTTC.